Sequencing of this T cell receptor beta chain was carried out in a study of CD4 T cells in relation to SARS-CoV-2 and coronaviruses. Study context: After roughly 11 days of antigen culture, PBMC TCR beta CDR3s were sequenced. Study results and caveats: Crossreactive clones expanded significantly less to SARS-CoV-2 than monoreactive clones. According to naive versus memory sequencing, detected responses are memory recall, not newly primed.

Turning to this clone: What it binds is not known.

The method was immunoSEQ multiplex PCR; TCRdb's version includes in-frame clones alone and lacks a portion of them. Among around 30,000 clones listed, over 60% were seen once. V lost 5 bases and J lost 5, with 12 bases in between. The CDR3 is made up of 13 amino acids. Germline V gene sequence: CDR1 MNHEY, CDR2 SMNVEV (reference sequence). Naive and memory CD4+ T cells were separated from cryopreserved PBMCs. The chain carries TRBV27 and TRBJ1-1; D may be TRBD1 (6 bases). Sequenced material: memory CD4+ T cells from PBMCs, cultured in vitro. This TCR derives from an adult with COVID-19. CDR3 amino acids: CASSGQLSTEAFF. DNA of the CDR3: TGTGCCAGCAGTGGACAGCTAAGTACTGAAGCTTTCTTT.